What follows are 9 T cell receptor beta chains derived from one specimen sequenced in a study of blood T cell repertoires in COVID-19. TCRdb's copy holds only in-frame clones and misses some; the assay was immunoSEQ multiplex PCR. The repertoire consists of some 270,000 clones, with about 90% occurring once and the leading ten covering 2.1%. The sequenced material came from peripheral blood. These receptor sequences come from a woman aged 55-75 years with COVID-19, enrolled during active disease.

The CDR3 bases are TGTGCCAGCAGCCGTAATCGGAATGAGCAGTTCTTC. It yields the protein CASSRNRNEQFF. V gene TRBV3-1 (or the pseudogene TRBV3-2) combines with J gene TRBJ2-1; the D is unclear. The germline V and J ends were trimmed by 4 bases and 7 bases, with 8 bases remaining between them. Per the germline V gene, CDR1 is LGHDT and CDR2 is YNNKEL (reference sequence). CDR3 size: 12 residues.

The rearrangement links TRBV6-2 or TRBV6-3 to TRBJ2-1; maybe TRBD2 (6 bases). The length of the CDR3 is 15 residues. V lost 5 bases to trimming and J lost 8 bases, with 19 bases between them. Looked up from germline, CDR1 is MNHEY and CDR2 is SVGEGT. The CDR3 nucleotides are TGTGCCAGCAGTCCCAGGGACTTGACTCCCCATGAGCAGTTCTTC. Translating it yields CASSPRDLTPHEQFF.

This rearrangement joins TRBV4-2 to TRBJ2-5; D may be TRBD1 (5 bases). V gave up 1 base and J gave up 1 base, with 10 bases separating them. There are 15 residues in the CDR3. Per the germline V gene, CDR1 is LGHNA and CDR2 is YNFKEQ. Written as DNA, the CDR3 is TGTGCCAGCAGCCAAGGCCAGACAGCCCAAGAGACCCAGTACTTC. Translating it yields CASSQGQTAQETQYF.

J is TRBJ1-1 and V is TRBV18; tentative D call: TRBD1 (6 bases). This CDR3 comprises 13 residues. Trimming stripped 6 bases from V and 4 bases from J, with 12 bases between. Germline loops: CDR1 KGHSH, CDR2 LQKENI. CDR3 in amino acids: CASSTGKGTEAFF. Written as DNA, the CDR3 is TGTGCCAGCTCTACAGGGAAAGGCACTGAAGCTTTCTTT.

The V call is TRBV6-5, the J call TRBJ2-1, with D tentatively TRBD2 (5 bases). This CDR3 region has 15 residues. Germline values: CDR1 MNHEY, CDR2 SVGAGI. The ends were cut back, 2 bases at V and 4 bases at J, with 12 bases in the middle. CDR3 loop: CASSYVVGVYNEQFF. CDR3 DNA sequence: TGTGCCAGCAGTTACGTGGTGGGAGTATACAATGAGCAGTTCTTC.

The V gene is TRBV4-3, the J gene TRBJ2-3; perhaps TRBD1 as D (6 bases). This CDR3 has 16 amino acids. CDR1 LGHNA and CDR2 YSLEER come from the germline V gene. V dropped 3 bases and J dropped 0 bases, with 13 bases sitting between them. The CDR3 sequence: CASSQALDSSTDTQYF. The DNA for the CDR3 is TGCGCCAGCAGCCAGGCCCTGGACAGCAGCACAGATACGCAGTATTTT.

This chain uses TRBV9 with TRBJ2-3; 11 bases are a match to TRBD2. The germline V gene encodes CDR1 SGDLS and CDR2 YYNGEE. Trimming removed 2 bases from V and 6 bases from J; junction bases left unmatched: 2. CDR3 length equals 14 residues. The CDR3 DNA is TGTGCCAGCAGCGTTAGCGGGGGGGCGGATACGCAGTATTTT. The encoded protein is CASSVSGGADTQYF. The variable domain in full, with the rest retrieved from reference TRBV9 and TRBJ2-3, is DSGVTQTPKHLITATGQRVTLRCSPRSGDLSVYWYQQSLDQGLQFLIQYYNGEERAKGNILERFSAQQFPDLHSELNLSSLELGDSALYFCASSVSGGADTQYFGPGTRLTVL.

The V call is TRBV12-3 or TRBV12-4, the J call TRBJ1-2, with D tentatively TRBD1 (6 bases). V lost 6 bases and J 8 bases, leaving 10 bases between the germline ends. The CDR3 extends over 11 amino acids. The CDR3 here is CASRKGGGYTF. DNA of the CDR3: TGTGCCAGCAGAAAAGGGGGAGGCTACACCTTC.

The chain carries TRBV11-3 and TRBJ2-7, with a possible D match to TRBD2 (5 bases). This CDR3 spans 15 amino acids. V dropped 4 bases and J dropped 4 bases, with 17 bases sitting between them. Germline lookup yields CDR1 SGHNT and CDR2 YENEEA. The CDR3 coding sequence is TGTGCCAGCAGCTACAACAGCGGAACCGATTACGAGCAGTACTTC. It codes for CASSYNSGTDYEQYF.